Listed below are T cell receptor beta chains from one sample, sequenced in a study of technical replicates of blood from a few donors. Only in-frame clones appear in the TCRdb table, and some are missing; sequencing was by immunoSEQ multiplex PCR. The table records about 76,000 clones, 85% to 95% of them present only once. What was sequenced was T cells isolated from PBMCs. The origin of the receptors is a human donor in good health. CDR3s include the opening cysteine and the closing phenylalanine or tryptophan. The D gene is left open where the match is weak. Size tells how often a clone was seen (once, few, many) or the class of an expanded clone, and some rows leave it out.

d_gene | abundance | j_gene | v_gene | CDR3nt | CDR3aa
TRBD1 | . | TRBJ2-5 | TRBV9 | TGTGCCAGCAGCGTAGGGGACAGGGTCAAAGAGACCCAGTACTTC | CASSVGDRVKETQYF
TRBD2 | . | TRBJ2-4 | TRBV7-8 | TGTGCCAGCAGCTTGTCTAGGACTAGCGACTATGAAGCCAAAAACATTCAGTACTTC | CASSLSRTSDYEAKNIQYF
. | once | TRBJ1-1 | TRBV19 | TGTGCCAGTAGTACCACAGGTTTGAACACTGAAGCTTTCTTT | CASSTTGLNTEAFF
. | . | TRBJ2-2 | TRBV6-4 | TGTGCCAGCAGACAACAGGGCTGGAACACCGGGGAGCTGTTTTTT | CASRQQGWNTGELFF
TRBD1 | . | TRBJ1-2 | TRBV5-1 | TGCGCCAGCAGCTTGGAGGGACAGGGTGTATATGGCTACACCTTC | CASSLEGQGVYGYTF
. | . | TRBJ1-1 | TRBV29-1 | TGCAGCGTTGTTGGAGGGATGAACACTGAAGCTTTCTTT | CSVVGGMNTEAFF
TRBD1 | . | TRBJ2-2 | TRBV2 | TGTGCCAGCAGCGGGACAGGGGGTTTGGGCACCGGGGAGCTGTTTTTT | CASSGTGGLGTGELFF
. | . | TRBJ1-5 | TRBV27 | TGTGCCAGCAGTTTAGGCTTCAATCAGCCCCAGCATTTT | CASSLGFNQPQHF
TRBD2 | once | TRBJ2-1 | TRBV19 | TGTGCCAGTAGTCTGTGGACTAGCGGCAATGAGCAGTTCTTC | CASSLWTSGNEQFF
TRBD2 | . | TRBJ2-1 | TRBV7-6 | TGTGCCAGCAGCCTAAAACTAGCGGGAGGGTTGGATGAGCAGTTCTTC | CASSLKLAGGLDEQFF
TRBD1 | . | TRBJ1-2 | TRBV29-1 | TGCAGCGTGGGTGGACAGGGGAACTATGGCTACACCTTC | CSVGGQGNYGYTF
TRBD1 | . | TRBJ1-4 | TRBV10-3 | TGTGCCATCAGTGAAGCAGGGGGAGGTGAAAAACTGTTTTTT | CAISEAGGGEKLFF
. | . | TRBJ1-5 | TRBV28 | TGTGCCAGCAGTTTACCCGGGACATCCTATAGCAATCAGCCCCAGCATTTT | CASSLPGTSYSNQPQHF
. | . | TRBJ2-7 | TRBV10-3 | TGTGCCATAGGGGACTCCTCCTACGAGCAGTACTTC | CAIGDSSYEQYF